This T cell receptor (beta chain) stems from a study of PD-L1 blockade in urothelial cancer. The assay was immunoSEQ multiplex PCR, and TCRdb's table has in-frame clones only and misses some. The sample has tens of thousands of clones, roughly 80% seen once. Time point here: pretreatment peripheral blood. The CDR3 has 15 residues. Germline lookup yields CDR1 SGDLS and CDR2 YYNGEE. Trimming cost V 0 bases and J 6 bases; bases outside gene matches: 2. The TCR originated in a man between 65 and 85 years old with urothelial cancer. The chain links TRBV9 to TRBJ2-1; 11 positions agree with TRBD1. This specimen consisted of PBMCs, obtained around atezolizumab (anti-PD-L1) treatment. Written as DNA, the CDR3 is TGTGCCAGCAGCGTAGGGACAGGGGGCTTCAATGAGCAGTTCTTC. It yields the protein CASSVGTGGFNEQFF.